This TCR beta chain was obtained from a study of spatial heterogeneity in lung cancer. Overall study context: Beta-chain sequences consistently outnumbered alpha-chain sequences in detection.

This sample's time point: blood at routine non-recurrence follow-up after resection. Every molecule of TCR cDNA had its own unique molecular identifier. Each CDR3 protein gets one entry after TCRdb re-called the 5' RACE reads with MiXCR. The profile shows 43,000 or so distinct CDR3 sequences, roughly 12% of them singletons. V lost 5 bases and J lost 2, with 9 bases in between. Germline V gives CDR1 SGHAT, CDR2 FQNNGV. This CDR3 has 14 amino acids. This clonotype was detected ten times or more. The origin of this receptor is a male donor with early-stage non-small cell lung cancer. The material sequenced was PBMCs, taken at follow-up. The chain is built from TRBV11-2 and TRBJ2-2; D is possibly TRBD2 (5 bases). The CDR3 DNA sequence: TGTGCCAGCAGCCGAGGGAGAAACACCGGGGAGCTGTTTTTT. Protein product: CASSRGRNTGELFF.